Below, 13 T cell receptor beta chains from the same sample are listed, as sequenced in a study of blood T cell repertoires in COVID-19. Measured with immunoSEQ multiplex PCR; TCRdb has only the in-frame clones, and not every one. This sample has fewer than 85,000 clones, with roughly 80% found just once. Input material: peripheral blood. These receptors all stem from an elderly woman with active or convalescent COVID-19.

The table lists this clone with a count of one. The chain is built from TRBV21-1 and TRBJ2-5; TRBD2, as called in the table, went unchecked against the DNA. TRBV21-1 is given as a pseudogene. The CDR3 consists of 16 residues. The CDR3 spells CASSKALGGVQETQYF. The CDR3 nucleotides are TGTGCCAGCAGCAAAGCCCTGGGAGGGGTCCAAGAGACCCAGTACTTC.

V is TRBV10-1 and J is TRBJ2-3; tentative D call: TRBD2 (6 bases). V lost 0 bases to trimming and J lost 2 bases, with 12 bases between them. The germline V gene has CDR1 WNHNN and CDR2 SYGVQD (reference sequence). The CDR3 loop spans 16 amino acids. CDR3 amino acids: CASSESGRGVTDTQYF. The CDR3, as DNA: TGCGCCAGCAGTGAGTCCGGGCGGGGAGTCACAGATACGCAGTATTTT.

V is TRBV18 and J is TRBJ2-5; 10 nucleotides match TRBD2. CDR1 and CDR2 from the germline V gene are KGHSH and LQKENI. V lost 4 bases to trimming and J lost 2 bases; unmatched junction nucleotides: 1. The CDR3 is made up of 14 amino acids. The CDR3 bases are TGTGCCAGCTCACTGACTAGCGGGCAAGAGACCCAGTACTTC. Protein sequence: CASSLTSGQETQYF.

The chain recombines TRBV5-1 with TRBJ2-1, with 7 bases aligning to TRBD1. V shed 4 bases, J shed 3 bases, and the junction held 7 bases outside the gene matches. The CDR3 runs 15 residues. Looked up from germline, CDR1 is SGHRS and CDR2 is YFSETQ. CDR3 DNA sequence: TGCGCCAGCAGCCGCCCCGGGACAGACTACAATGAGCAGTTCTTC. Translation: CASSRPGTDYNEQFF.

V usage is TRBV6-5 and J usage is TRBJ1-3; unclear D gene. Looked up from germline, CDR1 is MNHEY and CDR2 is SVGAGI. The CDR3 covers 15 residues. V was cut by 5 bases and J by 4 bases, with 15 bases left in between. CDR3 in amino acids: CASSRDYYLGNTIYF. CDR3 DNA: TGTGCCAGCAGTCGTGACTATTACCTCGGAAACACCATATATTTT.

This clone was counted once. The V and J genes are TRBV3-1 (or the pseudogene TRBV3-2) and TRBJ2-7; 14 positions agree with TRBD2. The CDR3 is 19 amino acids. CDR1 is LGHDT and CDR2 is YNNKEL in the germline V gene (reference sequence). Trimming at V came to 6 bases and at J to 1 base, leaving 14 bases not matched to a gene. The CDR3, as DNA: TGTGCCAGCAGACCCACAGTCGGGACTAGCGGGAGTCAGTCCTACGAGCAGTACTTC. As protein: CASRPTVGTSGSQSYEQYF.

This chain joins TRBV19 and TRBJ1-1, with TRBD1 identical over 8 bases. Trimming removed 4 bases from V and 1 base from J; junction bases left unmatched: 11. Germline assignment: CDR1 LNHDA and CDR2 SQIVND (reference sequence). The CDR3 is made up of 17 amino acids. The CDR3: CASSTLWDRMGNTEAFF. CDR3 sequence (DNA): TGTGCCAGTAGTACACTATGGGACAGGATGGGGAACACTGAAGCTTTCTTT.

This clone was seen a few times. The chain uses TRBV7-2 and TRBJ2-7; 8 bases are shared with TRBD2. From germline, CDR1 is SGHTA and CDR2 FQGNSA. V dropped 4 bases and J dropped 4; count of bases not matched to a gene: 9. The CDR3 contains 15 residues. CDR3 nucleotides: TGTGCCAGCAGCTCCTTCGTGGGCGGGAGGTACGAGCAGTACTTC. Translated: CASSSFVGGRYEQYF.

The V gene is TRBV24-1, the J gene TRBJ2-6; possible D gene TRBD1, 6 bases. The V gene lost 7 bases and the J gene lost 2 bases, with 20 bases spanning the gap. Looked up from germline, CDR1 is KGHDR and CDR2 is SFDVKD. This CDR3 spans 18 amino acids. CDR3 in DNA: TGTGCCACCAGCGACAGGACCGCTGTGGGGGCTGGGGCCAACGTCCTGACTTTC. It yields the protein CATSDRTAVGAGANVLTF.

The chain carries TRBV24-1 and TRBJ1-1, with 12 bases fitting TRBD1. V shed 7 bases and J 3 bases; nucleotides not matched to a gene: 5. The germline CDR1 and CDR2 sequences are KGHDR and SFDVKD. The CDR3 covers 15 residues. CDR3 sequence reads: CATRWGQGADTEAFF. CDR3 in DNA: TGTGCCACCAGGTGGGGACAGGGGGCGGACACTGAAGCTTTCTTT.

The chain links TRBV18 to TRBJ2-1, with TRBD2 identical over 11 bases. This CDR3 is 16 amino acids long. With 0 bases clipped from V and 6 bases from J, the junction kept 4 bases outside the gene matches. Germline-derived CDR1 and CDR2 are KGHSH and LQKENI. CDR3 in amino acids: CASSPPASGGSNEQFF. In DNA form, the CDR3 reads TGTGCCAGCTCACCACCCGCTAGCGGGGGGTCCAATGAGCAGTTCTTC.

Here the CDR3 DNA reads TGCGCCAGCAGAGCGGGCCTTACAAGCTCCTACGAGCAGTACTTC. This encodes CASRAGLTSSYEQYF. The chain couples TRBV5-1 to TRBJ2-7, with D perhaps matching TRBD2 (6 bases). Germline V gene sequence: CDR1 SGHRS, CDR2 YFSETQ. V lost 5 bases and J 0 bases, leaving 15 bases between the germline ends. This CDR3 has 15 residues.

This chain connects TRBV5-4 to TRBJ1-2; weak D call: TRBD1 (5 bases). This CDR3 is 13 amino acids long. Trimming left V 0 bases short and J 7 bases short, with 10 bases between. Germline CDR1 and CDR2: SGHNT and YYREEE (reference sequence). The CDR3, as DNA: TGTGCCAGCAGCTTGGTGGCCGACAGTGGCTACACCTTC. It codes for CASSLVADSGYTF.